This TCR beta chain was captured in a study of shared clonotypes between healthy human individuals (dated by TCRdb to the early 2020s). At the level of the whole study: The cohort included three men and a couple of women between 18 and 49 years of age. For each donor, three plates each were used for CD4 naive and CD4 memory, two plates were used for CD8 naive, and one plate was used for CD8 memory. To estimate repertoire size and how much clonotype sharing occurs between individuals, the study deeply sequenced the blood TCR repertoires of about 5 healthy adults. Different laboratories and diverse techniques were used to prepare libraries and sequence TCR repertoires, to increase sequencing depth and limit assay-specific biases. Between about 0.8 and 9 billion PBMCs per donor were obtained by leukapheresis.

To note about this clone: The antigen it recognizes is unknown. Base qualities were left out, and no much larger clone turns up one base away.

On the study overall, not on this receptor specifically: Based on pairwise subsampling, the degree of clonotype sharing among donors was expected to be affected by sequencing depth. Naive subsets generally had larger estimated clonotype richness than memory subsets did. Sampling was restricted to blood, and TCR repertoires in tissue are likely to differ from TCR repertoires in blood. Higher generation probabilities were observed for clonotypes shared by all four sorted-subset donors than for non-shared clonotypes. The genetic and exposure-history diversity represented was limited by the small number of donors. Incomplete sequencing was indicated by rarefaction of sorted-subset datasets, despite the large sequencing depth. Roughly 5.2% of naive CD4, roughly 3.5% of naive CD8, 2.3% of memory CD4, and about 0.4% of memory CD8 clonotypes were shared across several donors.

Using the deep immunoSEQ assay, TCR CDR3 regions were amplified from genomic DNA by multiplex PCR. Extracted genomic DNA from each cell subset was spread evenly across all wells of several immunoSEQ 96-well plates, with each plate serving as a replicate. Each replicate PCR for sorted subsets received roughly 0.2 ug genomic DNA, equal to roughly 30,000 T cell genomes. Purified libraries were quantified with a Qubit 3.0 fluorometer, sized on a Bioanalyzer 2100, and re-quantified with the KAPA Library Quantification kit. Each immunoSEQ 96-well plate was sequenced on its own single-read 150-cycle Illumina NextSeq 550 flow cell. The paper's processing steps were these. Because the immunoSEQ output held only junctional sequences and lacked quality scores, the filtering could not match the filtering applied to full-length reads. Sequences were annotated with PyIR, a Python wrapper for IgBLAST v1.9, and V/J genes and CDR3 were assigned using IMGT germline references. Any read was removed if the V/J assignment was weak (E-value above 1e-6), the CDR3 was missing, or the read contained stop codons, out-of-frame junctions, or ambiguous translated residues. V3J clonotypes were defined by identical inferred V gene, J gene, and CDR3 amino acid sequence. To compute the percentage overlap between repertoires, the number of shared unique clonotypes was divided by the size of the smaller repertoire. RTK rarefaction, the Chao1 estimator, and Recon v2.1 estimates of unobserved clonotypes were used to assess repertoire richness. OLGA was used to compute generation probabilities for all TCRbeta clonotypes that the gDNA method yielded from a few donors. TCRdb provides this immuneACCESS table in a form limited to in-frame rearrangements. Some clones are lacking; in checked studies, under half of them reflect an unresolved V gene, and why the rest are absent is not known. V and J calls and clone size are copied from that table; D and trimming were computed from the DNA. The sample table holds 600,000 or so clones, of which 85% to 95% were seen once. Over 0.1% of the sample is taken by the ten largest.

CD8 naive samples were CD45RO-negative cells positively selected for CCR7, giving a CD45RA+CCR7+ population that excluded TemRA cells. The donors were healthy, HIV-negative adults with no recently reported acute infections or vaccinations. All donors were Caucasian adults living in Nashville, Tennessee, USA. After blood collection by leukapheresis, PBMCs were isolated using Ficoll-Histopaque density gradient centrifugation and then cryopreserved in the vapor phase of liquid nitrogen. Analytical flow cytometry was used to check the purity and quantity of every magnetically sorted T cell population. Genomic DNA was isolated from each sorted fraction and quantified by UV absorbance on a Nanodrop 2000c. The receptor's source is a woman aged 30 to 39 in good health. The sample taken for sequencing was naive CD8+ T cells sorted from blood. The cell subset or site label here, explained by the study, means: CD45RA+CCR7+.

The sequence in DNA is TGTGCCAGCTCAAGACTACCCACTAGCGGGAGGGCCCATGAGCAGTTCTTC. Protein translation: CASSRLPTSGRAHEQFF. The chain is made from TRBV18 and TRBJ2-1, with 13 bases in between that match TRBD2. For this chain, trimming is 5 bases at the V end and 8 bases at the J end, and the number of junction bases without a gene match is 12. The CDR3 measures 17 amino acids from cysteine to phenylalanine. Only the CDR3 DNA is retained, 51 bases long and in frame from the first base. For CDR1 and CDR2, the germline V gene lists KGHSH and LQKENI.